This record looks at one T cell receptor (beta chain) sequence and its context. Antigen unknown. The sample is drawn from a study of long-term antiretroviral therapy in people with HIV. Notes on the study in general: When set beside controls, HIV repertoires had CDR3 length ranges that were narrower. Clonal populations expanded prior to ART predominated within the repertoire at all time points.

They ran version v3.0 of the immunoSEQ assay at survey level. Measured with immunoSEQ multiplex PCR; TCRdb has only the in-frame clones, and not every one. The profile covers roughly 12,000 clones, with approximately 82% appearing a single time and over 10% taken by the ten largest. Germline V gives CDR1 MDHEN, CDR2 SYDVKM. The ends were cut back, 3 bases at V and 0 bases at J, with 12 bases in the middle. CDR3 length: 17 amino acids. The chain joins TRBV28 to TRBJ1-6, with D unresolved. This receptor was obtained from a man aged 35 to 55 with HIV. The sequenced sample was unsorted PBMCs, obtained 1.2 years after starting antiretroviral therapy. The CDR3 is CASSLATSSSYNSPLHF. Here the CDR3 DNA reads TGTGCCAGCAGTTTGGCGACAAGCTCCTCCTATAATTCACCCCTCCACTTT.